This T cell receptor beta chain was sequenced in a study of early T cells in non-severe SARS-CoV-2 infection. This clonotype came up many times. TCRdb itself ran the 5' RACE reads through MiXCR, one entry per CDR3 protein. This sample yields some 35,000 distinct CDR3 sequences, of which under 5% are seen a single time; approximately 11% belongs to the top ten. The CDR3 extends over 16 amino acids. The V and J ends lost 2 bases and 6 bases respectively, with 19 bases between them. CDR1 and CDR2 (germline): MNHNS, SASEGT. The sequenced sample was whole blood. This TCR derives from an adult who was a healthcare worker with PCR-confirmed SARS-CoV-2 infection or an uninfected control (not recorded which). V usage is TRBV6-1 and J usage is TRBJ1-2; weak D call: TRBD1 (6 bases). CDR3 nucleotide sequence: TGTGCCAGCAGTGAAATTATGAGTAGGGCAGGGGATGGCTACACCTTC. Residues: CASSEIMSRAGDGYTF.